This TCR beta chain was documented in a study of cytomegalovirus exposure and HLA in healthy donors. Study background: An analysis done earlier identified some 120 million unique TCR beta sequences from about 180 million T cells. General study findings and limits: V- and J-gene trimming in TCR beta was tied to a missense DCLRE1C variant by an analysis performed later. Clonal expansion was found to be greater in HLA-associated TCR beta chains than in equally common others in a later analysis.

The PCR contained 60 Vbeta and 13 Jbeta primers. Only in-frame clones appear in the TCRdb table, and some are missing; sequencing was by immunoSEQ multiplex PCR. The table lists 65,000 to 95,000 clones. On this clone itself: Its antigen is not known.

The CDR3 length is 15 residues. Germline V gene sequence: CDR1 LNHNV, CDR2 YYDKDF (reference sequence). V gave up 5 bases and J gave up 1 base; unmatched junction bases: 4. The sequence derives from a female donor in good health and CMV-seropositive. Material for sequencing was PBMCs. This chain links TRBV15 with TRBJ2-2; 7 nucleotides align to TRBD2. The CDR3 DNA follows: TGTGCCACCAGCCCCGGGAGGTTGAACACCGGGGAGCTGTTTTTT. This gives the protein CATSPGRLNTGELFF. The full variable domain, rest sourced from reference TRBV15 and TRBJ2-2, is DAMVIQNPRYQVTQFGKPVTLSCSQTLNHNVMYWYQQKSSQAPKLLFHYYDKDFNNEADTPDNFQSRRPNTSFCFLDIRSPGLGDTAMYLCATSPGRLNTGELFFGEGSRLTVL.